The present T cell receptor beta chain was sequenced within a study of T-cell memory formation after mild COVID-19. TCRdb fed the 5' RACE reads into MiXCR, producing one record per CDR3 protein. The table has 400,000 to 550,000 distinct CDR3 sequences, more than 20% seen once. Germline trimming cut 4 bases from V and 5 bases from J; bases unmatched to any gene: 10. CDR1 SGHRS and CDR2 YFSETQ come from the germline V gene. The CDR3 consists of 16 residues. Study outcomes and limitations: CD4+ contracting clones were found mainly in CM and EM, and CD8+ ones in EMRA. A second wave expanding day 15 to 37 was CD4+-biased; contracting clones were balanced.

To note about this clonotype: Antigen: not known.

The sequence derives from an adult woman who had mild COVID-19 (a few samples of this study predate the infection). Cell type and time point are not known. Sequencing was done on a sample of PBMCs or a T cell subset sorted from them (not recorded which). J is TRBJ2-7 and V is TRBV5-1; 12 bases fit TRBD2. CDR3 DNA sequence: TGCGCCAGCAGCCCTGTCTCTAGCGGGAGGGTCGACGAGCAGTACTTC. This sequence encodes CASSPVSSGRVDEQYF.